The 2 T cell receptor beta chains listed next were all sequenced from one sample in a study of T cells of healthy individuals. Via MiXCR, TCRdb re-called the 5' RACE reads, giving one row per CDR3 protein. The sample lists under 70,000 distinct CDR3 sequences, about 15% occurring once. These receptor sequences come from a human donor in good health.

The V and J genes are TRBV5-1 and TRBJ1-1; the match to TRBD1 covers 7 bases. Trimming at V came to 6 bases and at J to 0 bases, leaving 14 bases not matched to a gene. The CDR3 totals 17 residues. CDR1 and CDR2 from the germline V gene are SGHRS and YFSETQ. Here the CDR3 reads CASTRTFDRVMNTEAFF. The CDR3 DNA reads TGCGCCAGCACCCGGACGTTCGACAGGGTCATGAACACTGAAGCTTTCTTT.

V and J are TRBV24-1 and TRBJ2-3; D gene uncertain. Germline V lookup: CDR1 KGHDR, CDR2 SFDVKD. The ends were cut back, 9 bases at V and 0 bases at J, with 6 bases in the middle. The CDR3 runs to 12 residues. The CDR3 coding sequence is TGTGCCACCGGCACCAGCACAGATACGCAGTATTTT. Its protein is CATGTSTDTQYF.